Each of the 28 T cell receptor beta chains below was sequenced from the same sample in a study of blood T cells in healthy people across ages. The use of a sample-barcoded 5' primer and a J-beta primer mix characterized a second PCR of about 6 to 12 cycles. TCRdb reprocessed the 5' RACE reads with MiXCR, giving one entry per CDR3 protein. The sample yields more than 700,000 distinct CDR3 sequences, about 48% seen once. The material sequenced was blood. The receptor set was obtained from an older man in good health.

This clonotype is a singleton in its sample. In DNA form, the CDR3 reads TGTGCCAGCAGACAGGGCAGGAACACTGAAGCTTTCTTT. Translating it yields CASRQGRNTEAFF. The rearrangement joins TRBV2 to TRBJ1-1, with D possibly being TRBD1 (6 bases). Germline assignment: CDR1 SNHLY and CDR2 FYNNEI. The CDR3 covers 13 residues. The V and J ends lost 6 bases and 1 base respectively, with 9 bases between them. Supplemented by reference TRBV2 and TRBJ1-1, the full variable domain reads EPEVTQTPSHQVTQMGQEVILRCVPISNHLYFYWYRQILGQKVEFLVSFYNNEISEKSEIFDDQFSVERPDGSNFTLKIRSTKLEDSAMYFCASRQGRNTEAFFGQGTRLTVV.

The V and J genes are TRBV7-9 and TRBJ1-1; D is unresolved. This CDR3 spans 13 amino acids. Germline lookup yields CDR1 SEHNR and CDR2 FQNEAQ (reference sequence). The V and J ends lost 1 base and 6 bases respectively, with 9 bases between them. The CDR3 region has the DNA TGTGCCAGCAGCTTAGGTTCCGGGCCTGAAGCTTTCTTT. Translated, it gives CASSLGSGPEAFF.

The V gene is TRBV2, the J gene TRBJ2-1; D not certain. This CDR3 has 14 residues. The V end lost 4 bases, the J end lost 3 bases, and 10 bases lay between the germline ends. Germline values: CDR1 SNHLY, CDR2 FYNNEI. In DNA, the CDR3 is TGTGCCAGCAGTGTAGCAGGATTCTACAATGAGCAGTTCTTC. Amino acid sequence: CASSVAGFYNEQFF.

The chain combines TRBV10-3 with TRBJ2-3, with D perhaps TRBD1 (5 bases). The CDR3 runs to 13 residues. The V gene lost 7 bases and the J gene lost 6 bases, with 14 bases spanning the gap. The V gene's germline CDR1 is ENHRY and CDR2 SYGVKD. The DNA for the CDR3 is TGTGCCATCATGGCAGGGTCACAGGATACGCAGTATTTT. Amino acids: CAIMAGSQDTQYF.

This clonotype was seen a few times. The chain couples TRBV9 to TRBJ2-5; no definite D call. The V end was cut by 0 bases, the J end by 5 bases, with 11 bases between. This CDR3 has 14 residues. Germline CDR1 and CDR2: SGDLS and YYNGEE. Written as DNA, the CDR3 is TGTGCCAGCAGCGTAGGGCCGCGAGGCGAGACCCAGTACTTC. It is translated as CASSVGPRGETQYF. Full variable domain (rest looked up from reference TRBV9 and TRBJ2-5): DSGVTQTPKHLITATGQRVTLRCSPRSGDLSVYWYQQSLDQGLQFLIQYYNGEERAKGNILERFSAQQFPDLHSELNLSSLELGDSALYFCASSVGPRGETQYFGPGTRLLVL.

The chain recombines TRBV4-1 with TRBJ2-1; possibly TRBD1 for D (5 bases). V dropped 3 bases and J dropped 6 bases, with 21 bases sitting between them. The germline gives CDR1 MGHRA, CDR2 YSYEKL. The CDR3 length is 17 residues. The CDR3 loop reads CASSHPVAGKARNEQFF. CDR3 bases: TGCGCCAGCAGCCACCCCGTGGCAGGGAAAGCCCGCAATGAGCAGTTCTTC.

This clonotype was found a few times. The rearrangement links TRBV20-1 to TRBJ1-4; TRBD1 matches at 11 bases. Germline V CDR1 and CDR2: DFQATT, SNEGSKA (reference sequence). J gave up 7 bases and V 5 bases, and 9 bases lay outside the gene matches. There are 15 residues in the CDR3. The chain's CDR3 is CSAGRTGGAGEKLFF. DNA of the CDR3: TGCAGTGCTGGCCGGACAGGGGGCGCCGGTGAAAAACTGTTTTTT.

V is TRBV29-1 and J is TRBJ1-4, with D hard to call. Germline V gene sequence: CDR1 SQVTM, CDR2 ANQGSEA. V dropped 4 bases and J dropped 7 bases, with 13 bases sitting between them. The CDR3 is 13 residues long. CDR3 residues: CSVGKSFGEKLFF. As DNA, the CDR3 is TGCAGCGTTGGAAAGTCTTTCGGTGAAAAACTGTTTTTT.

The chain couples TRBV24-1 to TRBJ2-1, with 7 bases that match TRBD1. V trimming: 11 bases; J trimming: 5 bases; junction bases outside the gene matches: 8. Germline CDR1 reads KGHDR; CDR2 reads SFDVKD. This CDR3 spans 13 amino acids. The chain's CDR3 is CAILGQWDNEQFF. Here the CDR3 DNA reads TGTGCCATCCTGGGACAGTGGGACAATGAGCAGTTCTTC.

J is TRBJ1-1 and V is TRBV10-3; no clear D. Per germline, CDR1 ENHRY and CDR2 SYGVKD. Trimming pared 3 bases from V and 5 bases from J, leaving 13 bases between. The CDR3 totals 14 residues. The CDR3 is CAISDVGLKTEAFF. The CDR3 DNA follows: TGTGCCATCAGTGACGTGGGCCTAAAAACTGAAGCTTTCTTT.

The rearrangement joins TRBV11-2 to TRBJ2-7, with TRBD2 matching 8 bases. This CDR3 has 15 residues. Trimming took 5 bases from V and 2 from J; bases not matched to a gene: 8. Germline V gives CDR1 SGHAT, CDR2 FQNNGV. The CDR3 nucleotides are TGTGCCAGCAGCACAATAGCGGGACGGGCCTACGAGCAGTACTTC. Residues: CASSTIAGRAYEQYF.

This sequence joins TRBV20-1 and TRBJ1-1; D uncertain. The germline V gene encodes CDR1 DFQATT and CDR2 SNEGSKA (reference sequence). Trimming shortened V by 4 bases and J by 0 bases, and 12 bases separated the two germline ends. The CDR3 totals 14 residues. The CDR3 loop reads CSATPHAMNTEAFF. The CDR3 bases are TGCAGTGCTACACCCCACGCCATGAACACTGAAGCTTTCTTT.

The chain links TRBV2 to TRBJ2-1, with TRBD1 as a possible D gene (6 bases). The V end was cut by 5 bases, the J end by 10 bases, with 15 bases between. CDR3 size: 13 residues. Germline CDR1 and CDR2: SNHLY and FYNNEI. In DNA, the CDR3 is TGTGCCAGCAGTCCTGACAGGTTTTGGGAGCAGTTCTTC. This codes for CASSPDRFWEQFF.

The rearrangement joins TRBV28 to TRBJ2-5, with D unclear. V lost 6 bases and J 12 bases, leaving 14 bases between the germline ends. This CDR3 has 11 amino acids. Germline CDR1 is MDHEN and CDR2 is SYDVKM. CDR3 DNA sequence: TGTGCCAGCAGACGCCAAAGGGAAGAGTACTTC. Translated: CASRRQREEYF.

The chain uses TRBV18 and TRBJ2-7; no reliable D call. V was pared by 2 bases and J by 2 bases, with 19 bases between. The V gene's germline CDR1 is KGHSH and CDR2 LQKENI. The CDR3 contains 17 residues. The CDR3 DNA follows: TGTGCCAGCTCACCAGTCAGAGAACAGTCGAGGCCCTACGAGCAGTACTTC. Translated, it gives CASSPVREQSRPYEQYF.

The V call is TRBV5-1, the J call TRBJ2-7, with 7 positions matching TRBD2. The CDR3 extends over 16 amino acids. V gave up 0 bases and J gave up 0 bases; unmatched junction bases: 6. Germline V CDR1 and CDR2: SGHRS, YFSETQ. DNA of the CDR3: TGCGCCAGCAGCTTGGCCAGCGGGACCACCTCCTACGAGCAGTACTTC. It translates to CASSLASGTTSYEQYF.

The gene calls are TRBV3-1 and TRBJ2-3; 7 bases align to TRBD2. CDR3 length: 15 amino acids. Germline loops: CDR1 LGHDT, CDR2 YNNKEL (reference sequence). With 1 base clipped from V and 14 bases from J, the junction kept 15 bases outside the gene matches. The CDR3 nucleotides are TGTGCCAGCAGCCAAGCGGGAGGCGGACACAGATGCGCGTATTTT. It codes for CASSQAGGGHRCAYF.

The chain is built from TRBV7-9 and TRBJ2-7; 7 nucleotides match TRBD2. The CDR3 totals 15 residues. Trimming cost V 2 bases and J 1 base; bases outside gene matches: 5. Germline-derived CDR1 and CDR2 are SEHNR and FQNEAQ (reference sequence). As DNA, the CDR3 is TGTGCCAGCAGCTTATCTGGGGGGGGTTCCTACGAGCAGTACTTC. Protein product: CASSLSGGGSYEQYF.

This clonotype was found a few times. CDR3 sequence (DNA): TGCAGTGCCGCCGGGACAGGCTCCTACGAGCAGTACTTC. Translating gives CSAAGTGSYEQYF. The chain uses TRBV20-1 and TRBJ2-7, with 8 bases fitting TRBD1. J gave up 0 bases and V 6 bases, and 4 bases lay outside the gene matches. Germline CDR1 is DFQATT and CDR2 is SNEGSKA (reference sequence). This CDR3 is built from 13 residues.

V usage is TRBV11-3 and J usage is TRBJ2-1, with D maybe TRBD2 (6 bases). CDR1 is SGHNT and CDR2 is YENEEA in the germline V gene. Trimming stripped 5 bases from V and 6 bases from J, with 14 bases between. This CDR3 region has 14 residues. The DNA for the CDR3 is TGTGCCAGCAGCGGGCGACTAGGCACCAATGAGCAGTTCTTC. This translates into CASSGRLGTNEQFF. Together with reference TRBV11-3 and TRBJ2-1, the CDR3 gives the full variable domain: EAGVVQSPRYKIIEKKQPVAFWCNPISGHNTLYWYLQNLGQGPELLIRYENEEAVDDSQLPKDRFSAERLKGVDSTLKIQPAELGDSAVYLCASSGRLGTNEQFFGPGTRLTVL.

This clonotype was counted between two and nine times. The genes are TRBV5-5 and TRBJ2-6; 9 bases are a match to TRBD1. The junction had 10 bases not matched to a gene; V was cut back by 4 bases and J by 2 bases. The CDR3 runs 18 residues. Germline loops: CDR1 SGHKS, CDR2 YYEKEE (reference sequence). CDR3 in amino acids: CASSPTGTGPTGANVLTF. DNA for the CDR3: TGTGCCAGCAGCCCGACCGGGACAGGGCCAACTGGGGCCAACGTCCTGACTTTC.

V gene TRBV4-1 combines with J gene TRBJ2-3; possibly TRBD2 for D (6 bases). Germline CDR1 reads MGHRA; CDR2 reads YSYEKL. The V gene lost 1 base and the J gene lost 4 bases, with 9 bases spanning the gap. CDR3 length: 14 amino acids. CDR3 DNA: TGCGCCAGCAGCCAAGTGGGGGGACCAGATACGCAGTATTTT. Its translation is CASSQVGGPDTQYF.

In regard to this clonotype: The germline gene is not matched at one end of the junction; a read error may be the cause. The chain combines TRBV20-1 with TRBJ2-7; the match to TRBD2 covers 7 bases. The germline V gene has CDR1 DFQATT and CDR2 SNEGSKA (reference sequence). This CDR3 comprises 15 residues. DNA for the CDR3: TGTAGTGCTAGATCCGAGGGAGGGCCCTCCAATGAGCAGTACTTC. The encoded protein is CSARSEGGPSNEQYF.

The chain employs TRBV5-5 and TRBJ2-7; D gene ambiguous. V was cut by 5 bases and J by 4 bases, with 13 bases left in between. Germline CDR1 SGHKS, CDR2 YYEKEE (reference sequence). This CDR3 contains 13 residues. The CDR3 DNA reads TGTGCCAGCAGGGTGATAGGCAATTACGAGCAGTACTTC. It encodes CASRVIGNYEQYF.

The chain combines TRBV3-1 with TRBJ2-1; D is undetermined. Trimming cost V 5 bases and J 5 bases, with 10 bases left between them. The germline CDR1 and CDR2 sequences are LGHDT and YNNKEL (reference sequence). This CDR3 comprises 13 residues. The CDR3 DNA is TGTGCCAGCAGCTACAAGGGCCACAATGAGCAGTTCTTC. It yields the protein CASSYKGHNEQFF.

The chain combines TRBV5-1 with TRBJ2-5; 8 bases map to TRBD1. This CDR3 has 17 amino acids. Germline lookup yields CDR1 SGHRS and CDR2 YFSETQ. The J segment lost 11 bases and the V segment lost 1 base, leaving 19 bases of the junction unmatched. The CDR3 here is CASSLNPQGAPEREQYF. The CDR3 DNA reads as TGCGCCAGCAGCTTGAACCCGCAGGGGGCCCCGGAGAGGGAGCAGTACTTC.

This clonotype was detected a few times. The chain couples TRBV5-1 to TRBJ2-6; 9 bases align to TRBD2. Losses at the gene ends were 0 bases for V and 1 base for J; bases not matched to a gene: 2. Germline V CDR1 and CDR2: SGHRS, YFSETQ. The CDR3 covers 17 residues. The CDR3 nucleotides are TGCGCCAGCAGCTTGGTAGCGGGAGAATCTGGGGCCAACGTCCTGACTTTC. Its translation is CASSLVAGESGANVLTF.

This rearrangement joins TRBV7-9 to TRBJ2-3; D is ambiguous. The germline V and J ends were trimmed by 1 base and 14 bases, with 13 bases remaining between them. Germline values: CDR1 SEHNR, CDR2 FQNEAQ (reference sequence). The CDR3 is 12 amino acids. The CDR3, as DNA: TGTGCCAGCAGCTTAGAAGTGCAGCACGCGTATTTT. Translation: CASSLEVQHAYF.